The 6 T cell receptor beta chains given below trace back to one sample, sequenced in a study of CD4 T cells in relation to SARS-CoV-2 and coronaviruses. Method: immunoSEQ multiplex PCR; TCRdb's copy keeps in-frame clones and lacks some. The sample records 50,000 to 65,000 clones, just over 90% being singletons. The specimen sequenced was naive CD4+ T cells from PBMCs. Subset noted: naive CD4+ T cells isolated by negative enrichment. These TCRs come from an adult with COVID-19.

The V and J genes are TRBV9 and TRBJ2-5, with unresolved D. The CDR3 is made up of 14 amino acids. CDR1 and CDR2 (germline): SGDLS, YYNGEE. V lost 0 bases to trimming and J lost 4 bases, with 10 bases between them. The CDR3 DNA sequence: TGTGCCAGCAGCGTAGGTGGGATTGGAGAGACCCAGTACTTC. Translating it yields CASSVGGIGETQYF.

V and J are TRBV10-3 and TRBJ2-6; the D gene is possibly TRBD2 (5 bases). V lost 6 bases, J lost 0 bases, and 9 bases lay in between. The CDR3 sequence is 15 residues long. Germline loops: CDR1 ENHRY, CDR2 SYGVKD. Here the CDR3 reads CAIRDGGSGANVLTF. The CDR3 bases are TGTGCCATCAGGGACGGAGGCTCTGGGGCCAACGTCCTGACTTTC.

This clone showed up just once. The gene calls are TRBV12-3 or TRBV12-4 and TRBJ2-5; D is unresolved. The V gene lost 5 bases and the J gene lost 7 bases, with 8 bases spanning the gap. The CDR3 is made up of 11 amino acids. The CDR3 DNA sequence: TGTGCCAGCAGTCGGCTGGTGACCCAGTACTTC. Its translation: CASSRLVTQYF.

This CDR3 reads CASSPGFIYEQYF. Written as DNA, the CDR3 is TGCGCCAGCAGTCCAGGGTTTATCTACGAGCAGTACTTC. The chain recombines TRBV5-1 with TRBJ2-7; the D gene is possibly TRBD1 (5 bases). V lost 5 bases to trimming and J lost 3 bases, with 12 bases between them. Germline-derived CDR1 and CDR2 are SGHRS and YFSETQ. CDR3 length equals 13 residues. Based on the CDR3 plus reference TRBV5-1 and TRBJ2-7, the full variable domain is KAGVTQTPRYLIKTRGQQVTLSCSPISGHRSVSWYQQTPGQGLQFLFEYFSETQRNKGNFPGRFSGRQFSNSRSEMNVSTLELGDSALYLCASSPGFIYEQYFGPGTRLTVT.

The CDR3 reads CASSPSVPGANTGELFF. Written as DNA, the CDR3 is TGTGCCAGCTCACCATCAGTCCCAGGAGCGAACACCGGGGAGCTGTTTTTT. V usage is TRBV18 and J usage is TRBJ2-2; no clear D. CDR1 KGHSH and CDR2 LQKENI come from the germline V gene. CDR3 size: 17 residues. Between the trimmed V and J ends, which lost 2 bases and 0 bases, there was a span of 13 bases.

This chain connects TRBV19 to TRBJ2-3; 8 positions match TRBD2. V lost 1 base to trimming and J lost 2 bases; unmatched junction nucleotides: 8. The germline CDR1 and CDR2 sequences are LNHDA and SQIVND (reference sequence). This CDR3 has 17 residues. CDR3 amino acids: CASSIALLAGNTDTQYF. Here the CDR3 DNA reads TGTGCCAGTAGTATAGCCCTCCTAGCGGGCAACACAGATACGCAGTATTTT.